The rows below give T cell receptor beta chains drawn from one sample of a study of T cells after yellow fever vaccination. One entry per CDR3 protein results from TCRdb running MiXCR on the 5' RACE reads. The data hold around 610,000 distinct CDR3 sequences, with roughly 12% observed a single time. The sequencing used PBMCs, collected on the day of the yellow fever booster vaccination. The receptors here all came from a man in his thirties or forties who received the YFV17D yellow fever vaccine. CDR3s include the opening cysteine and the closing phenylalanine or tryptophan. The D gene is left open where the match is weak. A row's size may be missing; if present it is once, few, many or a size class.

TRBD1	TRBV24-1	TRBJ2-7	few	CATSDSYGTGRYEQYF	TGTGCCACCAGTGATTCCTATGGGACAGGGCGATACGAGCAGTACTTC
NA	TRBV12-3/TRBV12-4	TRBJ1-1	few	CASSFLSPIPEAFF	TGTGCCAGCAGTTTTTTGAGTCCAATTCCCGAAGCTTTCTTT
NA	TRBV10-3	TRBJ1-1	NA	CAIYAGVAFAFF	TGTGCCATTTACGCGGGGGTCGCCTTCGCTTTCTTT
TRBD2	TRBV20-1	TRBJ2-3	few	CSPLAGASTDTQYF	TGCAGTCCCCTAGCGGGAGCGAGCACAGATACGCAGTATTTT
TRBD2	TRBV7-6	TRBJ2-2	few	CASSLSWAGGTNTGELFF	TGTGCCAGCAGCTTATCTTGGGCGGGAGGGACGAACACCGGGGAGCTGTTTTTT
TRBD1	TRBV2	TRBJ2-7	many	CASNPGQVDHEQYF	TGTGCCAGCAACCCGGGACAGGTTGACCACGAGCAGTACTTC
NA	TRBV9	TRBJ2-1	NA	CAMGTRLKSRNEQFF	TGTGCCATGGGAACGAGACTCAAATCTCGGAATGAGCAGTTCTTC
NA	TRBV5-1	TRBJ2-3	few	CASSLAGEGVDTQYF	TGCGCCAGCAGCTTGGCCGGGGAAGGGGTAGATACGCAGTATTTT
TRBD1	TRBV5-1	TRBJ2-7	few	CASSLYPTGGASSYEQYF	TGCGCCAGCAGCTTGTACCCGACAGGGGGGGCATCCTCCTACGAGCAGTACTTC
NA	TRBV7-2	TRBJ2-7	NA	CASSLVASGDEQYF	TGTGCCAGCAGCTTAGTCGCCTCGGGGGACGAGCAGTACTTC
TRBD2	TRBV4-3	TRBJ2-3	few	CASSQLAGGADTQYF	TGCGCCAGCAGCCAACTAGCGGGAGGCGCAGATACGCAGTATTTT
NA	TRBV4-3	TRBJ2-7	NA	CASSQFSGEFSYEQYF	TGCGCCAGCAGCCAGTTTAGCGGAGAGTTCTCCTACGAGCAGTACTTC
TRBD2	TRBV4-3	TRBJ2-1	few	CASSQGLAGARGGQFF	TGCGCCAGCAGCCAAGGGCTAGCGGGAGCGCGCGGGGGGCAGTTCTTC
TRBD2	TRBV27	TRBJ2-7	NA	CASSLRLAGGVKEQYF	TGTGCCAGCAGTTTACGACTAGCGGGAGGAGTAAAAGAGCAGTACTTC
NA	TRBV18	TRBJ2-1	few	CASSPSGFYNEQFF	TGTGCCAGCTCACCATCTGGGTTCTACAATGAGCAGTTCTTC
NA	TRBV20-1	TRBJ2-3	few	CSARDRVTDTQYF	TGCAGTGCTAGAGACAGGGTCACAGATACGCAGTATTTT
NA	TRBV7-6	TRBJ1-3	few	CASSKGLSGNTIYF	TGTGCCAGCAGCAAGGGACTGTCTGGAAACACCATATATTTT
NA	TRBV20-1	TRBJ2-7	few	CSARDPRRSSYEQYF	TGCAGTGCTAGAGATCCCAGGCGTAGCTCCTACGAGCAGTACTTC
NA	TRBV4-2	TRBJ1-4	few	CASSQGGVYEKLFF	TGTGCCAGCAGCCAGGGAGGGGTGTATGAAAAACTGTTTTTT
NA	TRBV12-3/TRBV12-4	TRBJ1-2	many	CASSDTGYGYTF	TGTGCCAGCAGTGATACAGGGTATGGCTACACCTTC
NA	TRBV6-2/TRBV6-3	TRBJ2-1	many	CASLSGARINEQFF	TGTGCCAGCTTATCGGGGGCACGAATCAATGAGCAGTTCTTC
NA	TRBV19	TRBJ2-2	NA	CASSNRATGELFF	TGTGCCAGTAGTAACAGGGCCACCGGGGAGCTGTTTTTT
NA	TRBV19	TRBJ2-7	few	CASSIDPRGYEQYF	TGTGCCAGTAGTATAGATCCGCGGGGCTACGAGCAGTACTTC
TRBD1	TRBV7-9	TRBJ2-1	few	CASSLAGQRVSYNEQFF	TGTGCCAGCAGCTTAGCGGGACAGCGTGTCTCCTACAATGAGCAGTTCTTC
NA	TRBV12-3/TRBV12-4	TRBJ2-5	few	CASSLLGGGETQYF	TGTGCCAGCAGTTTACTAGGGGGGGGTGAGACCCAGTACTTC
NA	TRBV29-1	TRBJ2-5	NA	CSVAETQETQYF	TGCAGCGTTGCAGAGACTCAAGAGACCCAGTACTTC
NA	TRBV6-1	TRBJ2-3	few	CASTSIDVDTQYF	TGTGCCAGCACCTCGATAGATGTAGATACGCAGTATTTT
TRBD1	TRBV3-1	TRBJ1-3	NA	CASSQRGTASGNTIYF	TGTGCCAGCAGCCAAAGGGGGACAGCGTCTGGAAACACCATATATTTT
NA	TRBV7-2	TRBJ2-7	few	CASSLSGPAIEQYF	TGTGCCAGCAGCCTATCGGGACCAGCGATCGAGCAGTACTTC
NA	TRBV29-1	TRBJ2-7	NA	CSALGEIYEQYF	TGCAGCGCACTCGGAGAAATCTACGAGCAGTACTTC
TRBD2	TRBV18	TRBJ2-1	few	CASSRGSGSNEQFF	TGTGCCAGCTCTCGGGGAAGCGGGAGTAATGAGCAGTTCTTC
TRBD1	TRBV20-1	TRBJ2-7	NA	CSASEQGIAGEQYF	TGCAGTGCTAGTGAACAGGGGATTGCAGGCGAGCAGTACTTC
TRBD2	TRBV19	TRBJ2-3	few	CASSTRLAGRTDTQYF	TGTGCCAGTAGTACTCGACTAGCGGGACGCACAGATACGCAGTATTTT
NA	TRBV7-2	TRBJ2-3	NA	CASSLYGYTDTQYF	TGTGCCAGCAGCTTATACGGTTACACAGATACGCAGTATTTT
NA	TRBV7-8	TRBJ2-5	NA	CASSFRVAQETQYF	TGTGCCAGCAGCTTTCGGGTGGCCCAAGAGACCCAGTACTTC
TRBD2	TRBV28	TRBJ2-1	few	CASSLPTSGNAYNEQFF	TGTGCCAGCAGTTTGCCGACTAGCGGGAATGCCTACAATGAGCAGTTCTTC